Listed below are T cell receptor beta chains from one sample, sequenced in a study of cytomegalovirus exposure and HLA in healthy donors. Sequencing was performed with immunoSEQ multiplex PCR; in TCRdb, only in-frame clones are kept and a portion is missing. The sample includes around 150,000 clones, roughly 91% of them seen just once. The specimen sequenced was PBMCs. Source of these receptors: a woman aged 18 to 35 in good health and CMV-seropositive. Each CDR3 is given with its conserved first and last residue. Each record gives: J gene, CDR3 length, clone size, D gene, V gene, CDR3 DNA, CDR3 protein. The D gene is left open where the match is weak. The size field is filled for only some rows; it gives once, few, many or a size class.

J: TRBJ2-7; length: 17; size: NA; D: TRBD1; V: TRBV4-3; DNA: TGCGCCAGCAGCCAAGTATTGGGACAGATCAGCTCCTACGAGCAGTACTTC; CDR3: CASSQVLGQISSYEQYF
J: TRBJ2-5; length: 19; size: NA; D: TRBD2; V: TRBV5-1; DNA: TGCGCCAGCAGCTTGGGCGGGACTAGCGGGACAGGGGGTCAAGAGACCCAGTACTTC; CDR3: CASSLGGTSGTGGQETQYF
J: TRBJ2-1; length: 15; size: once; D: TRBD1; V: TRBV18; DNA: TGTGCCAGCTCCCCCCCCCAGGGGGAGTACGATGAGCAGTTCTTC; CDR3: CASSPPQGEYDEQFF
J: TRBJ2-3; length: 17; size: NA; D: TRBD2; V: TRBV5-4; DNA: TGTGCCAGCAGCTCGGGGACTAGCCCAGGTGGAGTGGATACGCAGTATTTT; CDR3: CASSSGTSPGGVDTQYF
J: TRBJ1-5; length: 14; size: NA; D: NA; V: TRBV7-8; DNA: TGTGCCAGCAGCTTAAACTCAGGGCACCAGCCCCAGCATTTT; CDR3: CASSLNSGHQPQHF
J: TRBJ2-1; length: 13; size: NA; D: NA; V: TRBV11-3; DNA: TGTGCCAGCAGCTTAGTATCCCTCGGTGAGCAGTTCTTC; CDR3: CASSLVSLGEQFF
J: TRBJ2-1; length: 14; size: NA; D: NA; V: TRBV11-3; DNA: TGTGCCAGCAGCTCGGAGGGGAACGGCCATGAGCAGTTCTTC; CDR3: CASSSEGNGHEQFF
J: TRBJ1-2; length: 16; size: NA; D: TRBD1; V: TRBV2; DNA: TGTGCCAGCAGGGCCGATGGGCAGGGGGTTAACTATGGCTACACCTTC; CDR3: CASRADGQGVNYGYTF
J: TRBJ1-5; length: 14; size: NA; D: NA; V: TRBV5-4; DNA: TGTGCCAGCAGCTTGGATGGGCAGCATCAGCCCCAGCATTTT; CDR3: CASSLDGQHQPQHF
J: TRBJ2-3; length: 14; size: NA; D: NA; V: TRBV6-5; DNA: TGTGCCAGCAGCCTCAGGGGAGTTTCAGATACGCAGTATTTT; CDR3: CASSLRGVSDTQYF
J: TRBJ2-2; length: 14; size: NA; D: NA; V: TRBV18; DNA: TGTGCCAGCTCAAAGGACAGAAACACCGGGGAGCTGTTTTTT; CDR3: CASSKDRNTGELFF
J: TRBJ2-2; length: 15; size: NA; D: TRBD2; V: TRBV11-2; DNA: TGTGCCAGCAGCTCGACTAGCGGGAAGGACGGGGAGCTGTTTTTT; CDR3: CASSSTSGKDGELFF
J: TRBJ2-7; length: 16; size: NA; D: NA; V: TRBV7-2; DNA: TGTGCCAGCAGCAAGGAGAGCGGGTCCCCCTCGGACGAGCAGTACTTC; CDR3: CASSKESGSPSDEQYF
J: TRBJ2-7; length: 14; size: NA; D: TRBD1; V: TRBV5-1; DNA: TGCGCCAGCAGCTCGCAGGGGGTGGTAGACGAGCAGTACTTC; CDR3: CASSSQGVVDEQYF
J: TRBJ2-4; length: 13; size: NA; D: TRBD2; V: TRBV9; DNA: TGTGCCAGCAGCGTAGCCGGGGGGAACATTCAGTACTTC; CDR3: CASSVAGGNIQYF
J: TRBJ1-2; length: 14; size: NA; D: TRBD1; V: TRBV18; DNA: TGTGCCAGCTCACCAGGGGACAGGGTATATGGCTACACCTTC; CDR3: CASSPGDRVYGYTF
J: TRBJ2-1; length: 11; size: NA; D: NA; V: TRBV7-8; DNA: TGTGCCAGCAGCTTACTCGTCGAGCAGTTCTTC; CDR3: CASSLLVEQFF
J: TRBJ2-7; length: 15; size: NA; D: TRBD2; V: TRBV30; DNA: TGTGCCTGGAGTGGGACTAGCGGGAGTAGGTACGAGCAGTACTTC; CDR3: CAWSGTSGSRYEQYF
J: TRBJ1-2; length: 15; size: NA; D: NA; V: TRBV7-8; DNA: TGTGCCAGCAGCTTACGTGTTGCTACGGGAGATGGCTACACCTTC; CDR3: CASSLRVATGDGYTF
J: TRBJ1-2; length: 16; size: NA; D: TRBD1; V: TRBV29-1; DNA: TGCAGCGTAACACAGCTTCCGGGACAGGGGCCCTATGGCTACACCTTC; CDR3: CSVTQLPGQGPYGYTF
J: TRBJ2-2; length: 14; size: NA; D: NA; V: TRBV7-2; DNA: TGTGCCACCAGGGGAGGTGGGAACACCGGGGAGCTGTTTTTT; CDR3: CATRGGGNTGELFF
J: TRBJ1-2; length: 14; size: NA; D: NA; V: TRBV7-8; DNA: TGTGCCAGCAGCTTAGAGGAACGGGTCCATGGCTACACCTTC; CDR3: CASSLEERVHGYTF
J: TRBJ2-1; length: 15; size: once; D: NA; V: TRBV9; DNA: TGTGCCAGCAGCGTAGGTGGTAGTCCGGGCAATGAGCAGTTCTTC; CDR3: CASSVGGSPGNEQFF
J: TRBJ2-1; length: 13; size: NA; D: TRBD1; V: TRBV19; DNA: TGTGCCAGCCAGGACAGGATAGGGGGAGAGCAGTTCTTC; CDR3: CASQDRIGGEQFF
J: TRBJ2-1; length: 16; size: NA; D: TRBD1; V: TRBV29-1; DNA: TGCAGCGCCCCAAAAACCGGGACAGGATTCTTGGATGAGCAGTTCTTC; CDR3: CSAPKTGTGFLDEQFF
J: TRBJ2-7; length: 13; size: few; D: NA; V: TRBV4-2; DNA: TGTGCCAGCAGCCTATCCAGGGGCCGTAAGCAGTACTTC; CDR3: CASSLSRGRKQYF
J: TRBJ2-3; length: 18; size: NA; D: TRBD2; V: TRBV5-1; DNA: TGCGCCAGCAGCTCGGGACTAGCGGGAGGCCAAGGCGCAGATACGCAGTATTTT; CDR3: CASSSGLAGGQGADTQYF
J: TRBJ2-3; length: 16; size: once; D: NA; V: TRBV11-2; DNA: TGTGCCAGCAGCTTACAACCTGGGGGGAGCACAGATACGCAGTATTTT; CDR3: CASSLQPGGSTDTQYF
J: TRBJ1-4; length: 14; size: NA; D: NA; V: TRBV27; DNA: TGTGCCAGCGCCTATTATGCAACTAATGAAAAACTGTTTTTT; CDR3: CASAYYATNEKLFF
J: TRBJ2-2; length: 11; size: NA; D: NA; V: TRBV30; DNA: TGTGCCTGGACTGCGGGCGGGGAGCTGTTTTTT; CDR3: CAWTAGGELFF
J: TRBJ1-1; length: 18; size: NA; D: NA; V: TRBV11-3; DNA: TGTGCCAGCAGCTTACGGGGTGGACAGATGGATATGAACACTGAAGCTTTCTTT; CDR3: CASSLRGGQMDMNTEAFF
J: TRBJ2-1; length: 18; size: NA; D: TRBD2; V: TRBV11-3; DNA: TGTGCCAGCAGCTTAGTGTACAGCGGGAGGGCCGGGTATAATGAGCAGTTCTTC; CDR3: CASSLVYSGRAGYNEQFF
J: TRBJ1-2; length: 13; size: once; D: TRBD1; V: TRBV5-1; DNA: TGCGCCAGCAGTCCCGACAGGGTTTTTGGCTACACCTTC; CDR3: CASSPDRVFGYTF
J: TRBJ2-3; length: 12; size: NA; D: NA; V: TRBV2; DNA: TGTGCCAGCAGCCATTCCCCAGATACGCAGTATTTT; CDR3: CASSHSPDTQYF
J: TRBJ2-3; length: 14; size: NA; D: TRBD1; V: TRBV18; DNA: TGTGCCAGCTCACCAAGGACAGGCGTTGATACGCAGTATTTT; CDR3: CASSPRTGVDTQYF
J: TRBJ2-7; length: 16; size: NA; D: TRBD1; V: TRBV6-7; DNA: TGTGCCAGCAGCCGACTATCCTACAGGGGAAGCTACGAGCAGTACTTC; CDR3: CASSRLSYRGSYEQYF
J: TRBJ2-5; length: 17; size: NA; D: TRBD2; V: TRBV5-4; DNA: TGTGCCAGCAGCTTCCTACAACTAGCGGGAGCGCGAGAGACCCAGTACTTC; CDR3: CASSFLQLAGARETQYF
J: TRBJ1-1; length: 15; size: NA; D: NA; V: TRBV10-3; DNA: TGTGCCATCAGTGAGAGTGGAGCCGGGAACACTGAAGCTTTCTTT; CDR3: CAISESGAGNTEAFF
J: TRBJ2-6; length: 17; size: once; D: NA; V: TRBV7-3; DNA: TGTGCCAGCAGCTCTACCGGGACATTCTCTGGGGCCAACGTCCTGACTTTC; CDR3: CASSSTGTFSGANVLTF
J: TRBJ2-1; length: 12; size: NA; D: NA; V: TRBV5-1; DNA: NA; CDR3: CASSTSRDEQFF
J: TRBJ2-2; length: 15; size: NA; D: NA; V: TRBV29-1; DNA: TGCAGCGTTGAGGGTTCTAGCGTGAACACCGGGGAGCTGTTTTTT; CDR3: CSVEGSSVNTGELFF
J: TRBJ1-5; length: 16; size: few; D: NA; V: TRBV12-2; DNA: TGTGCAAGTCGCATCCCGGCTGGGCAGGGCAATCAGCCCCAGCATTTT; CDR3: CASRIPAGQGNQPQHF
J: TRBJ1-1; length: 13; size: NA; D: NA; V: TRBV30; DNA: TGTGCCTGGGGCGGACAACAGCTAAAGGAAGCTTTCTTT; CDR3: CAWGGQQLKEAFF
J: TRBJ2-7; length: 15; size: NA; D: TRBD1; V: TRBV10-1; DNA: TGCGCCAGCAGCAAGGACAGGGGGCTATTGTACGAGCAGTACTTC; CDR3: CASSKDRGLLYEQYF
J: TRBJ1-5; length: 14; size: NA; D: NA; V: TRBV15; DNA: TGTGCCACCAGCAGGGTAGGGGAGGGACAGCCCCAGCATTTT; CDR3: CATSRVGEGQPQHF
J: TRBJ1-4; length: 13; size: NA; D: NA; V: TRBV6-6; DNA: TGTGCCAGCAGTTTCCGGCGGTATGAAAAACTGTTTTTT; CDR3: CASSFRRYEKLFF
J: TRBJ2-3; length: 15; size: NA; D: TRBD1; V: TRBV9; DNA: TGTGCCAGCAGCGTAGCCAGGGGGCGGACAGATACGCAGTATTTT; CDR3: CASSVARGRTDTQYF
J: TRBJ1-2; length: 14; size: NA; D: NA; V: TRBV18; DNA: TGTGCCAGCACAGACCCCCCGGAGGACTATGGCTACACCTTC; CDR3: CASTDPPEDYGYTF